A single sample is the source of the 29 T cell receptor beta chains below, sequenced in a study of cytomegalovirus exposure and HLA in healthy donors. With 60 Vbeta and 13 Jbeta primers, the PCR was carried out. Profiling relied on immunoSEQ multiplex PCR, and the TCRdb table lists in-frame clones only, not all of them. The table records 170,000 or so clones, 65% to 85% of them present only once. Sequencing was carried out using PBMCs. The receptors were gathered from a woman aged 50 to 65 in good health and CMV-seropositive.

CDR3 in DNA: TGCGCCAGCAGCTCCCGACAGGCGCTTGGGGACACTGAAGCTTTCTTT. Translated, it gives CASSSRQALGDTEAFF. V gene TRBV5-1 combines with J gene TRBJ1-1; a possible D gene is TRBD1 (6 bases). CDR3 size: 16 residues. Germline values: CDR1 SGHRS, CDR2 YFSETQ. V lost 3 bases and J 3 bases, leaving 18 bases between the germline ends.

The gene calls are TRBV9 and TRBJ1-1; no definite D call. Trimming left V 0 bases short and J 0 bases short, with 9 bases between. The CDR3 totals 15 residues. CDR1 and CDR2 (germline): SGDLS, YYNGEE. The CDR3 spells CASSVVSRVNTEAFF. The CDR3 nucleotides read TGTGCCAGCAGCGTAGTCTCGCGGGTGAACACTGAAGCTTTCTTT.

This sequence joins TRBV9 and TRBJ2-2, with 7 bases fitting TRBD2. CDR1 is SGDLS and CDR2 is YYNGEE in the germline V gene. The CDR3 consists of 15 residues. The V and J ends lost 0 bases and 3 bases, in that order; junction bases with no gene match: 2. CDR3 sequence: CASSVVGRDTGELFF. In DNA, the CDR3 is TGTGCCAGCAGCGTAGTGGGGAGGGACACCGGGGAGCTGTTTTTT.

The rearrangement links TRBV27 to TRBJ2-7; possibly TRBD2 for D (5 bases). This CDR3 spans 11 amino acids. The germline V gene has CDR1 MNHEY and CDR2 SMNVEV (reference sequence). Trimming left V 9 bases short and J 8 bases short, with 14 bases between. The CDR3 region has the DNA TGTGCCAGTCTTTGGGGAGATAAGCAGTACTTC. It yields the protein CASLWGDKQYF.

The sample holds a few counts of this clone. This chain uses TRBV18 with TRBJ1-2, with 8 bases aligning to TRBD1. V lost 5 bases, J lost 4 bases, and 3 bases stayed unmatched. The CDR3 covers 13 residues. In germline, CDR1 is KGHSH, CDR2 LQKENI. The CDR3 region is CASSGGQVYGYTF. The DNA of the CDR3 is TGTGCCAGCTCAGGGGGACAGGTCTATGGCTACACCTTC.

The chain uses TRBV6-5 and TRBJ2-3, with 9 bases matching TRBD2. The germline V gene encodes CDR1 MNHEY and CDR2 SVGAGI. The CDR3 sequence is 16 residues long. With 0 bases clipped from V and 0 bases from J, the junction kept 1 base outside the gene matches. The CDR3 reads CASSYSTSGSTDTQYF. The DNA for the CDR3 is TGTGCCAGCAGTTACTCTACTAGCGGGAGCACAGATACGCAGTATTTT.

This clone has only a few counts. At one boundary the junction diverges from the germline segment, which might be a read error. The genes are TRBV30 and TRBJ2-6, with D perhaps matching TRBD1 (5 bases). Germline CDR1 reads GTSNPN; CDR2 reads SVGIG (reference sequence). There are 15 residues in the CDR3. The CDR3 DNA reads TGTGCCTGGAGGACGTGGGGCTCTGGGGCCAACGGCCTGACTTTC. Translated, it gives CAWRTWGSGANGLTF.

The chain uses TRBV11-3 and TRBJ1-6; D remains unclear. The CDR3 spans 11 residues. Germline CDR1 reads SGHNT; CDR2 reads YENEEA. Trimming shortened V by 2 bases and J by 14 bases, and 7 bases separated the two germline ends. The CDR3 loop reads CASSLRDSLHF. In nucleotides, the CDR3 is TGTGCCAGCAGCTTAAGAGATTCCCTCCACTTT.

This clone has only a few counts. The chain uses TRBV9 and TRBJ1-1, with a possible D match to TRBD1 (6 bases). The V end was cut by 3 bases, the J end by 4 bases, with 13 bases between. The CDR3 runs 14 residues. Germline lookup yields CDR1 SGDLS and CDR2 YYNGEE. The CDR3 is CASSANTGITEAFF. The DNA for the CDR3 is TGTGCCAGCAGCGCCAATACAGGGATCACTGAAGCTTTCTTT.

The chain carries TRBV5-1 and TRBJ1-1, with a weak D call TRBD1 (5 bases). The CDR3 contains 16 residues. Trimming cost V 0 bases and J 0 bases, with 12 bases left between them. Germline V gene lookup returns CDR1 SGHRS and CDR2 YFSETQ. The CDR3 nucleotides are TGCGCCAGCAGCTTGGCCGGGGGTACCATGAACACTGAAGCTTTCTTT. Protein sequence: CASSLAGGTMNTEAFF.

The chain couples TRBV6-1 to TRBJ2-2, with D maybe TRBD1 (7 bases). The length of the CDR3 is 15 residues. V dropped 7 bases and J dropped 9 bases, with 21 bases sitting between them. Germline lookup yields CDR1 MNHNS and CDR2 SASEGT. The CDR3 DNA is TGTGCCAGCACCTGGGGGGACAGCGCCCCCCGGGAGCTGTTTTTT. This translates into CASTWGDSAPRELFF.

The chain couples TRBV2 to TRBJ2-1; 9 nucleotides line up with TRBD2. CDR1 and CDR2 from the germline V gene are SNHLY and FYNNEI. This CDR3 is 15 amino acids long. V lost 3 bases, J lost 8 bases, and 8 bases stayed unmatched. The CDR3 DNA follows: TGTGCCAGCAGTGACCCTAGCGGGATAGACGATGAGCAGTTCTTC. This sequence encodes CASSDPSGIDDEQFF.

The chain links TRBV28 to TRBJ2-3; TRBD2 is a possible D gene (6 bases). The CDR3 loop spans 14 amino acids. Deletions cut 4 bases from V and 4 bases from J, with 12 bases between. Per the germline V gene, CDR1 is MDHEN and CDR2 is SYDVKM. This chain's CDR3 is CASSSPGGADTQYF. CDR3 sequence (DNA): TGTGCCAGCAGTTCGCCCGGGGGAGCAGATACGCAGTATTTT.

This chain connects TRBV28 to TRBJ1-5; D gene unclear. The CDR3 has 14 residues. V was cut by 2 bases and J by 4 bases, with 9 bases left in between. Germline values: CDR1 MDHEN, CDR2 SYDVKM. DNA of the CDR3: TGTGCCAGCAGTTTAGTCCAGTGGAATCAGCCCCAGCATTTT. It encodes CASSLVQWNQPQHF.

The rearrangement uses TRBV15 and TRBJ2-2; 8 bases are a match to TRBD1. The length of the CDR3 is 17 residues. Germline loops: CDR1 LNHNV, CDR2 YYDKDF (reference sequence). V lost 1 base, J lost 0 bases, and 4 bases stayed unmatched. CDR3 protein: CATSRGLQGANTGELFF. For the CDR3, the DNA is TGTGCCACCAGCAGAGGTTTACAGGGGGCGAACACCGGGGAGCTGTTTTTT.

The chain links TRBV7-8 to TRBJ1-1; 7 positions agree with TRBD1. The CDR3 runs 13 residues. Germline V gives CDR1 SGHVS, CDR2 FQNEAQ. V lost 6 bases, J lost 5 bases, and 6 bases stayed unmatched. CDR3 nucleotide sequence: TGTGCCAGCAGAGGGGGCGGCGGGACTGAAGCTTTCTTT. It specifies CASRGGGGTEAFF.

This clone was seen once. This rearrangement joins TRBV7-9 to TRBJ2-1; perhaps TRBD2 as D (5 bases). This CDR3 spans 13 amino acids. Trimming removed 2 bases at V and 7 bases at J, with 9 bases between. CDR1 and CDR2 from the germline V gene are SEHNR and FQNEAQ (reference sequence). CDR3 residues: CASSLSGFNEQFF. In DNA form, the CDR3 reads TGTGCCAGCAGCTTAAGCGGTTTTAATGAGCAGTTCTTC.

The CDR3 coding sequence is TGTGCCAGCAGACATAGACTAGCGGGTAGCACAGATACGCAGTATTTT. It encodes CASRHRLAGSTDTQYF. The V and J genes are TRBV27 and TRBJ2-3; TRBD2 matches 10 bases. The CDR3 covers 16 residues. The V gene's germline CDR1 is MNHEY and CDR2 SMNVEV (reference sequence). V gave up 6 bases and J gave up 0 bases; unmatched junction bases: 6.

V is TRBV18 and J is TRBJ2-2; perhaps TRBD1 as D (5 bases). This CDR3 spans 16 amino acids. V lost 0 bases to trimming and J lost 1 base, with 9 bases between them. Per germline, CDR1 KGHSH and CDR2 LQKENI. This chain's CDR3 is CASSPPSGLNTGELFF. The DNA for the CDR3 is TGTGCCAGCTCACCACCATCAGGGTTGAACACCGGGGAGCTGTTTTTT.

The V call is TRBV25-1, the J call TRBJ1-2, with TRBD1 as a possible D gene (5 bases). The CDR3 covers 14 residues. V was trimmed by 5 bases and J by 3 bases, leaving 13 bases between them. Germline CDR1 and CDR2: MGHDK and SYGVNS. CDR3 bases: TGTGCCAGCAGTCCCCCCGGAGGGGACTATGGCTACACCTTC. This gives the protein CASSPPGGDYGYTF.

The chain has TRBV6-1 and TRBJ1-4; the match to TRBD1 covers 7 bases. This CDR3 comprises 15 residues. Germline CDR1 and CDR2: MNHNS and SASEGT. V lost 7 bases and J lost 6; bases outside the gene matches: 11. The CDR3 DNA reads TGTGCCAGCATTTCCACAGGGGCGAGGGATGAAAAACTGTTTTTT. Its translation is CASISTGARDEKLFF.

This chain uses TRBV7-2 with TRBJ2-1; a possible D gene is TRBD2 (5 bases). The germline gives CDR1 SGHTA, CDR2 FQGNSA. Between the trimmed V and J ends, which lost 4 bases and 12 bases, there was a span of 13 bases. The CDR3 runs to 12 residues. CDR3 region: CASSSRPEGQFF. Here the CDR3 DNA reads TGTGCCAGCAGCTCCAGACCCGAGGGGCAGTTCTTC.

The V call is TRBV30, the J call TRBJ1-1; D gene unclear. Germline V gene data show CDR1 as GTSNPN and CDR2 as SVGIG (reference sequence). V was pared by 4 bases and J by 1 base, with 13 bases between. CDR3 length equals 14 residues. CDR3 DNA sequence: TGTGCCTGGACTCGCGCCCGGGGGAACACTGAAGCTTTCTTT. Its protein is CAWTRARGNTEAFF.

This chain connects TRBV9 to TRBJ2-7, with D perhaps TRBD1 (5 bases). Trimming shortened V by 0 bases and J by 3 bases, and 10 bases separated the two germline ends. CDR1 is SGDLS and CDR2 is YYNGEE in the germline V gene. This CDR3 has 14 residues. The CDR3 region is CASSVGGAYYEQYF. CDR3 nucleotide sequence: TGTGCCAGCAGCGTAGGGGGCGCTTACTACGAGCAGTACTTC.

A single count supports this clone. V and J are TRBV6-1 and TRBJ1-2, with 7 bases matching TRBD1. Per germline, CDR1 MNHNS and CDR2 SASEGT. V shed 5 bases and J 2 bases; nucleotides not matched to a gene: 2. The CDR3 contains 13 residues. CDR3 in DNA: TGTGCCAGCAGTATACAGGGGAACTATGGCTACACCTTC. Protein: CASSIQGNYGYTF.

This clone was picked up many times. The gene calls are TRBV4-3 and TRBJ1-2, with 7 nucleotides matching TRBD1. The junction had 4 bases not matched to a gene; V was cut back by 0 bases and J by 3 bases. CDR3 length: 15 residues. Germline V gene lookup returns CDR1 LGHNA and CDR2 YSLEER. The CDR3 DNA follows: TGCGCCAGCAGCCAAGATCTAGGGACAGACTATGGCTACACCTTC. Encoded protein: CASSQDLGTDYGYTF.

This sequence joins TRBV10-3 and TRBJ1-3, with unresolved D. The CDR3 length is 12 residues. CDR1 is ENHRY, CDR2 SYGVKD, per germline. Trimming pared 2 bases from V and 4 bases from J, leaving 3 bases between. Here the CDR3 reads CAISEEGNTIYF. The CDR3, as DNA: TGTGCCATCAGTGAGGAGGGAAACACCATATATTTT.

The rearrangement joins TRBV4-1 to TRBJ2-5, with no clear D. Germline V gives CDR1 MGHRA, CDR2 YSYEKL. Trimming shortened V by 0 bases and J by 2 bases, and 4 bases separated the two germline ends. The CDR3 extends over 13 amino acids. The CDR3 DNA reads TGCGCCAGCAGCCAAGACCGGCAAGAGACCCAGTACTTC. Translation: CASSQDRQETQYF.

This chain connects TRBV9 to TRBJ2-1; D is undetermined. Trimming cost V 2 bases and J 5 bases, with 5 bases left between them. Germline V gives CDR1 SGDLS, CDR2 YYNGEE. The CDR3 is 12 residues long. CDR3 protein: CASSVDNNEQFF. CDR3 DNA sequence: TGTGCCAGCAGCGTTGACAACAATGAGCAGTTCTTC.